The clone carrying this T cell receptor beta chain was observed a single time. What it binds is not known. This record comes from a study of cytomegalovirus exposure and HLA in healthy donors. 60 Vbeta and 13 Jbeta primers were used in PCR. Method: immunoSEQ multiplex PCR; TCRdb's copy keeps in-frame clones and lacks some. In the table there are roughly 150,000 clones, just over 70% of which are singletons. Findings and limits, study-wide: Analysis was carried out at a later point, and it linked a missense DCLRE1C variant to TCR beta V- and J-gene trimming. The authors listed 150 to 200 TCR beta chains as cytomegalovirus-associated. Sequencing likely generated an artifact that appeared as a cluster of highly shared sequence variants.

CDR1 is SNHLY and CDR2 is FYNNEI in the germline V gene. This CDR3 spans 15 amino acids. V lost 2 bases and J lost 0, with 8 bases in between. The sequencing sample was made of PBMCs. This clonotype was obtained from a woman aged 30 to 39 in good health and CMV-seronegative. V usage is TRBV2 and J usage is TRBJ1-5, with D unclear. The CDR3 spells CASSENSYSNQPQHF. For the CDR3, the DNA is TGTGCCAGCAGTGAAAATTCTTATAGCAATCAGCCCCAGCATTTT.